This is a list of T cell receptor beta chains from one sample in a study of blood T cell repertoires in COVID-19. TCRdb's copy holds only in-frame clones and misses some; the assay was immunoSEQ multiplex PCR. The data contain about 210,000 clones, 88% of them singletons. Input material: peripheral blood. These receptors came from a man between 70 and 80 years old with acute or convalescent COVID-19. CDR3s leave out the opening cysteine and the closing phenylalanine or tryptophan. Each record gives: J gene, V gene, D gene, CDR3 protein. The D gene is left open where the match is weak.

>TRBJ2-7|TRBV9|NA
ASSVGAPHENSYEQY
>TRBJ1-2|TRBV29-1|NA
SVEETVIYGYT
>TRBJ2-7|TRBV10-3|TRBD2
AISEVSGRGEQY
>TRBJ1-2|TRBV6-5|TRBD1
ASSPGQGSSGYT
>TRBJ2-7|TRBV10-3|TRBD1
AIGRDRGAYEQY
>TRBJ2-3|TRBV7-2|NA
ASSRRGGREALNDNTQY
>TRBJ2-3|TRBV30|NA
ASGVGGATSGAQY
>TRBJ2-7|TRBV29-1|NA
SVETGEGTRQQY
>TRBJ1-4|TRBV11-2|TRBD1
ASSLRDRPNEKLF
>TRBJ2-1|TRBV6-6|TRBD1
ASSYGTGYYNEQF
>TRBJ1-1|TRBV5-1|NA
ASSSRGFNTEAF
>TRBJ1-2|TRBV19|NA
ASSKAPGWGYT
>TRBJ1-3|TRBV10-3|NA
ATQTAYSGNTIY
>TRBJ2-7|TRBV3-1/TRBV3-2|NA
ASSPGQREQY
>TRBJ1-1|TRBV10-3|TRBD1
AIGVTGVETEAF
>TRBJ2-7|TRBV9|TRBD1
ASSVEWDSSYEQY
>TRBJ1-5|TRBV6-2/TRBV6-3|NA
ASSYSLTGTQH